These T cell receptor beta chains were read from a single sample in a study of T cells in Graves' hyperthyroidism and ophthalmopathy. Via MiXCR, TCRdb re-called the multiplex PCR reads, giving one row per CDR3 protein. The sample records some 400,000 distinct CDR3 sequences, approximately 14% being singletons. Source material: blood. These receptor sequences come from a woman aged 55-69 years with Graves' hyperthyroidism. Both conserved end residues are part of each CDR3. Each record gives: V gene, clone size, CDR3 length, J gene, D gene, CDR3 protein, CDR3 DNA. A D gene is named only where the DNA matches it firmly. Expanded clones get a size class; other rows say once, few or many, or leave the size out.

V: TRBV5-1; size: few; length: 15; J: TRBJ1-2; D: TRBD1; CDR3: CASSLWTGGDYGYTF; DNA: TGCGCCAGCAGTCTCTGGACAGGAGGGGACTATGGCTACACCTTC
V: TRBV7-2; size: many; length: 14; J: TRBJ2-1; D: .; CDR3: CASSLGEGVNEQFF; DNA: TGTGCCAGCAGCTTAGGGGAGGGGGTAAATGAGCAGTTCTTC
V: TRBV12-3/TRBV12-4; size: .; length: 13; J: TRBJ1-2; D: TRBD1; CDR3: CASSFRGQGDYTF; DNA: TGTGCCAGCAGTTTCCGAGGACAGGGAGACTACACCTTC
V: TRBV28; size: many; length: 13; J: TRBJ2-7; D: .; CDR3: CASSTGLFYEQYF; DNA: TGTGCCAGCAGTACAGGGCTCTTCTACGAGCAGTACTTC
V: TRBV19; size: .; length: 15; J: TRBJ1-3; D: .; CDR3: CASSIGNLGGNTIYF; DNA: TGTGCCAGTAGTATCGGGAACCTCGGAGGAAACACCATATATTTT
V: TRBV28; size: many; length: 17; J: TRBJ2-5; D: .; CDR3: CASSSLPPGTLEETQYF; DNA: TGTGCCAGCAGCTCCCTCCCCCCCGGGACTTTAGAAGAGACCCAGTACTTC
V: TRBV6-1; size: .; length: 14; J: TRBJ1-1; D: .; CDR3: CASSDYGWDTEAFF; DNA: TGTGCCAGCAGCGATTACGGGTGGGACACTGAAGCTTTCTTT
V: TRBV12-3/TRBV12-4; size: many; length: 14; J: TRBJ2-7; D: .; CDR3: CASSPDLASYEQYF; DNA: TGTGCCAGCAGTCCCGATCTCGCCTCCTACGAGCAGTACTTC
V: TRBV6-6; size: many; length: 16; J: TRBJ2-3; D: TRBD1; CDR3: CASSYSDRELGDTQYF; DNA: TGTGCCAGCAGTTACTCGGACAGGGAACTGGGAGATACGCAGTATTTT
V: TRBV3-1; size: many; length: 16; J: TRBJ1-3; D: .; CDR3: CASSQGGQWAGNTIYF; DNA: TGTGCCAGCAGCCAAGGAGGTCAATGGGCAGGAAACACCATATATTTT
V: TRBV30; size: many; length: 17; J: TRBJ2-1; D: TRBD2; CDR3: CAWSHPRASGRYNEQFF; DNA: TGTGCCTGGAGTCACCCCCGGGCTAGCGGGAGGTACAATGAGCAGTTCTTC
V: TRBV7-3; size: .; length: 14; J: TRBJ2-7; D: .; CDR3: CASSPAGASAEQYF; DNA: TGTGCCAGCAGCCCGGCCGGCGCTTCGGCCGAGCAGTACTTC
V: TRBV5-4; size: .; length: 18; J: TRBJ2-3; D: TRBD2; CDR3: CASSPGTSGRSSTDTQYF; DNA: TGTGCCAGCAGCCCCGGGACTAGCGGGAGATCTAGCACAGATACGCAGTATTTT
V: TRBV29-1; size: .; length: 13; J: TRBJ2-1; D: TRBD2; CDR3: CSAPSGFYNEQFF; DNA: TGCAGCGCTCCTAGCGGGTTTTACAATGAGCAGTTCTTC
V: TRBV18; size: few; length: 16; J: TRBJ2-6; D: .; CDR3: CASSPPGFSGANVLTF; DNA: TGTGCCAGCTCACCACCCGGATTCTCTGGGGCCAACGTCCTGACTTTC
V: TRBV18; size: many; length: 15; J: TRBJ1-1; D: .; CDR3: CASSPIRDTNTEAFF; DNA: TGTGCCAGCTCACCGATCCGGGACACGAACACTGAAGCTTTCTTT
V: TRBV30; size: many; length: 13; J: TRBJ2-7; D: .; CDR3: CAWSPQSSYEQYF; DNA: TGTGCCTGGAGTCCCCAGAGCTCCTACGAGCAGTACTTC
V: TRBV20-1; size: .; length: 16; J: TRBJ2-3; D: .; CDR3: CSASRAREWGTDTQYF; DNA: TGCAGTGCTTCCAGGGCCCGGGAGTGGGGCACAGATACGCAGTATTTT
V: TRBV28; size: .; length: 14; J: TRBJ1-1; D: TRBD1; CDR3: CASRPDRVGTGAFF; DNA: TGTGCCAGCAGACCGGACAGGGTAGGCACTGGAGCTTTCTTT
V: TRBV10-3; size: many; length: 13; J: TRBJ1-1; D: TRBD1; CDR3: CAITGQMNTEAFF; DNA: TGTGCCATCACGGGACAGATGAACACTGAAGCTTTCTTT
V: TRBV27; size: .; length: 13; J: TRBJ2-7; D: TRBD2; CDR3: CASSGTRDYEQYF; DNA: TGTGCCAGCAGTGGGACTAGAGACTACGAGCAGTACTTC
V: TRBV4-1; size: .; length: 17; J: TRBJ2-5; D: TRBD1; CDR3: CVSSQGTGRLWGETQYF; DNA: TGCGTCAGCAGCCAAGGGACAGGACGCCTATGGGGGGAGACCCAGTACTTC
V: TRBV10-3; size: few; length: 18; J: TRBJ2-2; D: TRBD2; CDR3: CAISGSGTSGAYTGELFF; DNA: TGTGCCATCAGTGGGTCTGGGACTAGCGGGGCCTACACCGGGGAGCTGTTTTTT
V: TRBV2; size: .; length: 13; J: TRBJ1-6; D: .; CDR3: CASADSRGSPLHF; DNA: TGTGCCAGCGCAGACAGTCGGGGGTCACCCCTCCACTTT
V: TRBV6-6; size: .; length: 15; J: TRBJ2-3; D: TRBD2; CDR3: CASSYSGVAGDTQYF; DNA: TGTGCCAGCAGTTACTCGGGGGTAGCGGGAGATACGCAGTATTTT
V: TRBV14; size: .; length: 17; J: TRBJ2-3; D: .; CDR3: CASSHRSGGARTDTQYF; DNA: TGTGCCAGCAGCCACCGGAGCGGCGGAGCTCGCACAGATACGCAGTATTTT
V: TRBV11-3; size: many; length: 14; J: TRBJ2-1; D: TRBD2; CDR3: CASTPPHGGYEQFF; DNA: TGTGCCAGCACCCCCCCGCACGGGGGGTATGAGCAGTTCTTC
V: TRBV3-1; size: .; length: 14; J: TRBJ2-3; D: .; CDR3: CASSQGTFTDTQYF; DNA: TGTGCCAGCAGCCAGGGGACGTTCACAGATACGCAGTATTTT
V: TRBV19; size: few; length: 18; J: TRBJ1-1; D: TRBD1; CDR3: CASSIDSGTGGYGTEAFF; DNA: TGTGCCAGTAGTATAGATTCAGGGACAGGGGGGTATGGCACTGAAGCTTTCTTT
V: TRBV28; size: many; length: 12; J: TRBJ2-1; D: .; CDR3: CASSLSGREQFF; DNA: TGTGCCAGCAGTTTATCGGGGCGAGAGCAGTTCTTC
V: TRBV19; size: .; length: 13; J: TRBJ2-2; D: TRBD2; CDR3: CASRSGGTGELFF; DNA: TGTGCCAGTAGGTCGGGGGGCACCGGGGAGCTGTTTTTT
V: TRBV28; size: many; length: 15; J: TRBJ2-5; D: .; CDR3: CASSLGGGWAETQYF; DNA: TGTGCCAGCAGTTTGGGGGGAGGCTGGGCCGAGACCCAGTACTTC
V: TRBV20-1; size: few; length: 13; J: TRBJ2-3; D: .; CDR3: CSAREGVTDTQYF; DNA: TGCAGTGCTAGAGAAGGCGTCACAGATACGCAGTATTTT
V: TRBV24-1; size: many; length: 15; J: TRBJ2-3; D: .; CDR3: CATSALGESGDTQYF; DNA: TGTGCCACCAGTGCCCTGGGGGAGTCGGGAGATACGCAGTATTTT
V: TRBV27; size: .; length: 12; J: TRBJ2-7; D: .; CDR3: CASSFGAGEQYF; DNA: TGTGCCAGCAGTTTCGGGGCGGGCGAGCAGTACTTC
V: TRBV19; size: few; length: 17; J: TRBJ2-1; D: TRBD2; CDR3: CASSIRETSGFYNEQFF; DNA: TGTGCCAGTAGTATTCGGGAGACTAGCGGGTTTTACAATGAGCAGTTCTTC
V: TRBV3-1; size: many; length: 13; J: TRBJ1-1; D: .; CDR3: CASSQSVNTEAFF; DNA: TGTGCCAGCAGCCAATCCGTGAACACTGAAGCTTTCTTT
V: TRBV30; size: many; length: 16; J: TRBJ2-2; D: TRBD2; CDR3: CAWRVKGLAGTGELFF; DNA: TGTGCCTGGAGAGTAAAGGGACTAGCAGGCACCGGGGAGCTGTTTTTT
V: TRBV4-1; size: .; length: 15; J: TRBJ2-1; D: .; CDR3: CASSPGLLPHNEQFF; DNA: TGCGCCAGCAGCCCGGGACTTCTACCCCACAATGAGCAGTTCTTC
V: TRBV2; size: many; length: 14; J: TRBJ2-3; D: .; CDR3: CASSELLIGDTQYF; DNA: TGTGCCAGCAGTGAACTTCTCATAGGAGATACGCAGTATTTT
V: TRBV2; size: many; length: 13; J: TRBJ1-1; D: .; CDR3: CASQQGGETEAFF; DNA: TGTGCCAGCCAGCAAGGAGGAGAGACTGAAGCTTTCTTT
V: TRBV6-1; size: few; length: 13; J: TRBJ2-7; D: .; CDR3: CASTGTAYYEQYF; DNA: TGTGCCAGTACAGGGACCGCCTACTACGAGCAGTACTTC
V: TRBV28; size: .; length: 11; J: TRBJ2-5; D: TRBD1; CDR3: CASSLRDRWYF; DNA: TGTGCCAGCAGTTTAAGGGACAGGTGGTACTTC
V: TRBV27; size: many; length: 15; J: TRBJ2-3; D: .; CDR3: CASSLILSAVDTQYF; DNA: TGTGCCAGCAGTTTAATCCTTTCGGCAGTAGATACGCAGTATTTT
V: TRBV18; size: many; length: 13; J: TRBJ2-7; D: .; CDR3: CASSRAGVYEQYF; DNA: TGTGCCAGCTCACGAGCAGGGGTTTACGAGCAGTACTTC
V: TRBV9; size: many; length: 15; J: TRBJ2-7; D: TRBD2; CDR3: CASSVELAGFHEQYF; DNA: TGTGCCAGCAGCGTAGAGTTAGCGGGTTTCCACGAGCAGTACTTC
V: TRBV4-1; size: .; length: 15; J: TRBJ2-7; D: TRBD2; CDR3: CASSSPGLAGGEQYF; DNA: TGCGCCAGCAGCTCCCCGGGACTAGCGGGAGGCGAGCAGTACTTC
V: TRBV6-1; size: many; length: 13; J: TRBJ2-7; D: .; CDR3: CASSREGFYEQYF; DNA: TGTGCCAGCAGTAGGGAAGGGTTTTACGAGCAGTACTTC
V: TRBV20-1; size: .; length: 14; J: TRBJ2-7; D: .; CDR3: CSARGRDSLYEQYF; DNA: TGCAGTGCTAGGGGCCGGGACTCCCTCTACGAGCAGTACTTC
V: TRBV20-1; size: few; length: 14; J: TRBJ2-2; D: TRBD1; CDR3: CSASRDRGTGELFF; DNA: TGCAGTGCTAGCCGGGACAGGGGAACCGGGGAGCTGTTTTTT